Listed here are 14 T cell receptor beta chains from one sample, sequenced in a study of post-analysis software for immune sequencing data. Points from the study as a whole: About five TRBV segments were more frequent in patients than controls; TRBV5-6, TRBV5-1 and TRBV20-1 belonged to this group.

TCR beta cDNA libraries included unique molecular identifiers. MiXCR, run by TCRdb on the PCR reads, gives a single entry per CDR3 protein. Found here are roughly 430,000 distinct CDR3 sequences, approximately 42% of them singletons; the top ten hold approximately 7.6%. No antigen has been assigned to these receptors. Input material: blood. The receptors stem from a girl aged 2-10 years with multiple sclerosis.

This clonotype was picked up many times. J is TRBJ2-5 and V is TRBV12-3 or TRBV12-4; maybe TRBD1 (6 bases). V was pared by 5 bases and J by 11 bases, with 18 bases between. The CDR3 is made up of 13 amino acids. The CDR3 sequence: CASSPGRQGLQYF. For the CDR3, the DNA is TGTGCCAGCAGTCCAGGACGTCAGGGGCTTCAGTACTTC.

V gene TRBV5-1 combines with J gene TRBJ2-1; 9 nucleotides match TRBD2. V trimming: 2 bases; J trimming: 6 bases; junction bases outside the gene matches: 3. The germline V gene encodes CDR1 SGHRS and CDR2 YFSETQ. The CDR3 covers 14 residues. The CDR3 sequence is CASSFSLAGNEQFF. The CDR3 bases are TGCGCCAGCAGCTTTTCACTAGCGGGCAATGAGCAGTTCTTC.

The chain has TRBV5-1 and TRBJ2-5, with D possibly TRBD1 on 5 matching bases. Trimming cost V 4 bases and J 5 bases, with 9 bases left between them. Per germline, CDR1 SGHRS and CDR2 YFSETQ. The CDR3 contains 12 residues. The CDR3 region has the DNA TGCGCCAGCAGCCGGCACAGGGAGACCCAGTACTTC. Encoded protein: CASSRHRETQYF.

The V gene is TRBV13, the J gene TRBJ2-1; 9 bases fit TRBD1. V dropped 7 bases and J dropped 1; count of bases not matched to a gene: 5. CDR3 length: 15 amino acids. CDR1 is PRHDT and CDR2 is FYEKMQ in the germline V gene (reference sequence). This chain's CDR3 is CASTHRGPSYNEQFF. The CDR3 DNA reads TGTGCCAGCACCCACAGGGGGCCATCCTACAATGAGCAGTTCTTC.

This clonotype was counted a few times. J is TRBJ2-7 and V is TRBV6-6, with 8 bases lining up with TRBD2. Trimming at V came to 4 bases and at J to 4 bases, leaving 6 bases not matched to a gene. The CDR3 loop spans 14 amino acids. CDR1 MNHNY and CDR2 SVGAGI come from the germline V gene (reference sequence). The CDR3 reads CASSSSGSWYEQYF. The CDR3 bases are TGTGCCAGCAGTTCGAGCGGGAGCTGGTACGAGCAGTACTTC.

The chain combines TRBV6-2 or TRBV6-3 with TRBJ2-1; 10 bases align to TRBD1. The CDR3 sequence is 16 residues long. With 5 bases clipped from V and 6 bases from J, the junction kept 10 bases outside the gene matches. Germline assignment: CDR1 MNHEY and CDR2 SVGEGT. In DNA form, the CDR3 reads TGTGCCAGCAGTCCACCCCCCAGGACAGGGGGCAATGAGCAGTTCTTC. Its protein is CASSPPPRTGGNEQFF.

J is TRBJ1-2 and V is TRBV28; D is perhaps TRBD1 (5 bases). The CDR3 covers 15 residues. Deletions cut 6 bases from V and 1 base from J, with 15 bases between. From germline, CDR1 is MDHEN and CDR2 SYDVKM. CDR3 in DNA: TGTGCCAGCAGGGGGCCGAGTCAGGATAACTATGGCTACACCTTC. Protein: CASRGPSQDNYGYTF.

The gene calls are TRBV12-3 or TRBV12-4 and TRBJ1-6; no reliable D call. Trimming pared 3 bases from V and 10 bases from J, leaving 10 bases between. The CDR3 loop spans 13 amino acids. The CDR3 DNA sequence: TGTGCCAGCAGTTTGAGATCGAAATCACCCCTCCACTTT. Translating gives CASSLRSKSPLHF.

This clonotype was observed a handful of times. This sequence joins TRBV7-6 and TRBJ1-2; D possibly corresponds to TRBD1 (5 bases). This CDR3 has 14 residues. CDR1 SGHVS and CDR2 FNYEAQ come from the germline V gene. Trimming stripped 1 base from V and 6 bases from J, with 12 bases between. The CDR3 sequence: CASSLGGGKDGYTF. The CDR3 DNA reads as TGTGCCAGCAGCTTAGGGGGGGGGAAGGATGGCTACACCTTC.

This clonotype has just a few counts. V is TRBV28 and J is TRBJ2-7, with 9 bases that match TRBD1. After removal of 6 bases from V and 2 bases from J, the junction contained 5 bases not matched to a gene. The CDR3 is made up of 14 amino acids. CDR1 and CDR2 from the germline V gene are MDHEN and SYDVKM. CDR3 residues: CASSTGGVTYEQYF. DNA of the CDR3: TGTGCCAGCAGCACAGGGGGCGTAACCTACGAGCAGTACTTC.

The CDR3 here is CASSFGRKGYEQYF. The CDR3 DNA follows: TGTGCCAGCAGTTTCGGCCGGAAGGGCTACGAGCAGTACTTC. V is TRBV27 and J is TRBJ2-7; D is uncertain. The CDR3 has 14 amino acids. Trimming left V 3 bases short and J 3 bases short, with 12 bases between. CDR1 is MNHEY and CDR2 is SMNVEV in the germline V gene (reference sequence).

The chain has TRBV5-4 and TRBJ1-6, with D perhaps matching TRBD1 (5 bases). This CDR3 is 16 amino acids long. V gave up 0 bases and J gave up 4 bases, with 11 bases separating them. Germline lookup yields CDR1 SGHNT and CDR2 YYREEE (reference sequence). CDR3 DNA sequence: TGTGCCAGCAGCTTGGATCCAGGGCTTTATAATTCACCCCTCCACTTT. The encoded protein is CASSLDPGLYNSPLHF.

The rearrangement links TRBV20-1 to TRBJ2-5, with D unclear. With 6 bases removed from V and 2 bases from J, the gap between germline ends came to 13 bases. This CDR3 is 13 amino acids long. Germline lookup yields CDR1 DFQATT and CDR2 SNEGSKA (reference sequence). This chain's CDR3 is CSATYVLQETQYF. In nucleotides, the CDR3 is TGCAGTGCCACTTATGTTCTACAAGAGACCCAGTACTTC.

V usage is TRBV7-6 and J usage is TRBJ2-7; 9 bases are shared with TRBD1. This CDR3 is built from 14 residues. V was clipped by 5 bases and J by 2 bases; unmatched bases: 4. The germline CDR1 and CDR2 sequences are SGHVS and FNYEAQ. CDR3 residues: CASSPWDRAYEQYF. Written as DNA, the CDR3 is TGTGCCAGCAGCCCGTGGGACAGGGCCTACGAGCAGTACTTC.